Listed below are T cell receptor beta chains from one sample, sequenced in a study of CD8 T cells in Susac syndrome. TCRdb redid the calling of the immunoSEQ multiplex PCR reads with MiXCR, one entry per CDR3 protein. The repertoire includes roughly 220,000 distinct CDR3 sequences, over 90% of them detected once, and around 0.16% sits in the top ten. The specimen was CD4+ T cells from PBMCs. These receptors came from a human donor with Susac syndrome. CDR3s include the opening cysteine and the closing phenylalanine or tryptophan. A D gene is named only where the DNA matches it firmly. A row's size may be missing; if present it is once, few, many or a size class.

cdr3_nt: TGTGCCTTCGCAGGCTCTGGAAACACCATATATTTT
cdr3_aa: CAFAGSGNTIYF
v_call: TRBV7-2
d_call: NA
clone_size: NA
j_call: TRBJ1-3

cdr3_nt: TGTGCCAGCAGCCCCGGACAGCAAAACACCGGGGAGCTGTTTTTT
cdr3_aa: CASSPGQQNTGELFF
v_call: TRBV3-1
d_call: NA
clone_size: NA
j_call: TRBJ2-2

cdr3_nt: TGTGCCAGCAGTCATCTAGCGGGGGGGCGCAATGAGCAGTTCTTC
cdr3_aa: CASSHLAGGRNEQFF
v_call: TRBV6-2/TRBV6-3
d_call: TRBD2
clone_size: NA
j_call: TRBJ2-1

cdr3_nt: TGCAGTGCTATTCCCCGTCCCAATCAGCCCCAGCATTTT
cdr3_aa: CSAIPRPNQPQHF
v_call: TRBV20-1
d_call: NA
clone_size: once
j_call: TRBJ1-5

cdr3_nt: TGTGCCAGCAGTGTTAGACAGGGCCTCAATCAGCCCCAGCATTTT
cdr3_aa: CASSVRQGLNQPQHF
v_call: TRBV2
d_call: TRBD1
clone_size: NA
j_call: TRBJ1-5

cdr3_nt: TGTGCCAGCAGCTTTAGCGGGGGAGAGACCCAGTACTTC
cdr3_aa: CASSFSGGETQYF
v_call: TRBV7-3
d_call: TRBD2
clone_size: few
j_call: TRBJ2-5

cdr3_nt: TGCAGCGTGTCGAGAGGGACAGCTCAGCCCCAGCATTTT
cdr3_aa: CSVSRGTAQPQHF
v_call: TRBV29-1
d_call: TRBD1
clone_size: NA
j_call: TRBJ1-5

cdr3_nt: TGTGCCAGCAGCCCACAGGGGTTCTCTGGAAACACCATATATTTT
cdr3_aa: CASSPQGFSGNTIYF
v_call: TRBV4-2
d_call: TRBD1
clone_size: NA
j_call: TRBJ1-3

cdr3_nt: TGTGCCAGCAGCGTAGCCGACAGGGCCCATTCCAAGAACACCATATATTTT
cdr3_aa: CASSVADRAHSKNTIYF
v_call: TRBV9
d_call: TRBD1
clone_size: once
j_call: TRBJ1-3

cdr3_nt: TGTGCCAGCAGTTACTTGAACACTGAAGCTTTCTTT
cdr3_aa: CASSYLNTEAFF
v_call: TRBV6-2/TRBV6-3
d_call: NA
clone_size: few
j_call: TRBJ1-1

cdr3_nt: TGCGCCAGCAGCCAAGCGCCGGGGGGGACCTACGAGCAGTACTTC
cdr3_aa: CASSQAPGGTYEQYF
v_call: TRBV4-3
d_call: TRBD2
clone_size: NA
j_call: TRBJ2-7

cdr3_nt: TGTGCCAGCAGCCGAAGTCTGAATACGCAGTATTTT
cdr3_aa: CASSRSLNTQYF
v_call: TRBV3-1
d_call: NA
clone_size: NA
j_call: TRBJ2-3

cdr3_nt: TGCAGTGCTATATGGACAGGGCCTATGAACACTGAAGCTTTCTTT
cdr3_aa: CSAIWTGPMNTEAFF
v_call: TRBV20-1
d_call: TRBD1
clone_size: NA
j_call: TRBJ1-1

cdr3_nt: TGCAGCGTTGGAGGGGTCTCAGATACGCAGTATTTT
cdr3_aa: CSVGGVSDTQYF
v_call: TRBV29-1
d_call: NA
clone_size: NA
j_call: TRBJ2-3

cdr3_nt: TGTGCCAGCAGCTTAGCGGCGGGGATCCAAGCCTACGAGCAGTACTTC
cdr3_aa: CASSLAAGIQAYEQYF
v_call: TRBV7-9
d_call: NA
clone_size: NA
j_call: TRBJ2-7

cdr3_nt: TGCAGCGTTGATAAAAACACCGGGGAGCTGTTTTTT
cdr3_aa: CSVDKNTGELFF
v_call: TRBV29-1
d_call: NA
clone_size: NA
j_call: TRBJ2-2

cdr3_nt: TGTGCCAGCAGTGAAGCCGGGCGGACTGAAGCTTTCTTT
cdr3_aa: CASSEAGRTEAFF
v_call: TRBV2
d_call: NA
clone_size: once
j_call: TRBJ1-1